This T cell receptor beta chain is drawn from a study of neoadjuvant nivolumab and ipilimumab in lung cancer. Study outcomes and limitations: Only two of four nivolumab-treated tumors gained richness and clonality by surgery.

The CDR3 is 14 residues long. The V end was cut by 2 bases, the J end by 8 bases, with 13 bases between. The germline CDR1 and CDR2 sequences are MNHEY and SVGAGI. Assay used: immunoSEQ multiplex PCR; TCRdb lists only in-frame clones, some missing. Of 5,800 or so clones in the sample, around three fifths were seen once. This clone turned up a few times. Antigen unknown. This receptor was taken from an adult with non-small cell lung cancer. Sequenced material: tumor tissue, taken after neoadjuvant nivolumab, alone or with ipilimumab, at or shortly before surgery. This chain uses TRBV6-5 with TRBJ1-5; D gene unclear. The CDR3 region is CASSYDPVGKPQHF. For the CDR3, the DNA is TGTGCCAGCAGTTACGATCCGGTAGGGAAGCCCCAGCATTTT.